This T cell receptor beta chain was profiled in a study of persistence of HIV-infected CD4 T cells. Study as a whole: Suppressive ART had lasted a median of approximately eight years.

The libraries were made with immunoSEQ version 4 in survey mode. Clones were read by immunoSEQ multiplex PCR, and TCRdb kept only the in-frame ones, dropping some. Of over 35,000 clones listed, 91% are singletons. Anti-CD3/anti-CD28 beads served as a nonspecific positive control stimulus. Responding CD4+ T cells were sorted by upregulation of both CD40 ligand and CD69. Suppressive ART was started during chronic HIV-1 infection in these adults. Anti-CD28/CD49d costimulation, CD40-blocking antibody and enfuvirtide were given to CD8-depleted PBMCs for about 17 hours. The CDR3 sequence is 16 residues long. Trimming stripped 0 bases from V and 2 bases from J, with 8 bases between. Germline V gene data show CDR1 as LGHDT and CDR2 as YNNKEL (reference sequence). Findings of the study overall: CMV- and Gag-responding cells had lower TCRbeta richness than CD3/CD28-responding cells.

A word on this clone: Its antigen is not known.

The gene calls are TRBV3-1 (or the pseudogene TRBV3-2) and TRBJ2-6; D is unresolved. Sequenced here: CD4+ T cells sorted from PBMCs after approximately 20-hour stimulation, sampled from a patient who received antiretroviral therapy. The origin of this receptor is an adult man with HIV who was CMV-seropositive. CDR3 protein: CASSQDIHPGANVLTF. Here the CDR3 DNA reads TGTGCCAGCAGCCAAGACATCCACCCTGGGGCCAACGTCCTGACTTTC.